The sequence of this TCR beta chain was determined in a study of a mutant IDH1 vaccine in newly diagnosed glioma. Study in general: Each patient was administered eight vaccinations, scheduled in weeks 1, 3, 5, 7, 11, 15, 19 and 23.

V was trimmed by 1 base and J by 4 bases, leaving 11 bases between them. From germline, CDR1 is SGHAT and CDR2 FQNNGV. CDR3 length: 14 amino acids. Produced via immunoSEQ multiplex PCR; TCRdb's table is partial and in-frame only. The repertoire consists of approximately 61,000 clones, with approximately 80% occurring once and the leading ten covering 5.5% to 7%. Note on this clone: Its antigen is not identified.

Time point: week 11, during vaccination. A 20-mer mutant IDH1 peptide at 300 ug was injected subcutaneously with topical imiquimod. The study enrolled donors with new WHO grade 3 or 4 IDH1-mutant, ATRX-lost astrocytomas. This chain links TRBV11-2 with TRBJ2-7, with a weak D call TRBD2 (6 bases). The material sequenced was PBMCs, taken from a glioma patient whose treatment included an IDH1 peptide vaccine. The receptor's source is a man aged 45-65 years with glioma. In DNA form, the CDR3 reads TGTGCCAGCAGCTTAGGGCGGGGCGGATACGAGCAGTACTTC. This encodes CASSLGRGGYEQYF. Full variable domain (rest looked up from reference TRBV11-2 and TRBJ2-7): EAGVAQSPRYKIIEKRQSVAFWCNPISGHATLYWYQQILGQGPKLLIQFQNNGVVDDSQLPKDRFSAERLKGVDSTLKIQPAKLEDSAVYLCASSLGRGGYEQYFGPGTRLTVT.